These T cell receptor beta chains were read from a single sample in a study of shared T cell receptors in the human thymus. The assay was immunoSEQ multiplex PCR, and TCRdb's table has in-frame clones only and misses some. The sample gives hundreds of thousands of clones, 88% of which show up once; around 0.01% is in the top ten. The data also belong to a second study, concerning human thymus T cells.

Source material: thymocytes. The receptors originated from a boy under two years old with a congenital heart defect. The CDR3 runs from the conserved cysteine through the conserved F or W. A D gene is named only where the DNA matches it firmly. The size entry is marked missing in some rows and otherwise reads once, few, many or a size class.

>-|TRBV25-1|TRBJ1-5|TRBD1
TGTGCCAGCAGTGGCGGGACAGAAGACAATCAGCCCCAGCATTTT
CASSGGTEDNQPQHF
>-|TRBV5-4|TRBJ2-7|TRBD1
TGTGCCAGCAGTCGGGGCCCGCCGGGACAGGGGACCTACGAGCAGTACTTC
CASSRGPPGQGTYEQYF
>-|TRBV4-1|TRBJ2-5|-
TGCGCCAGCAGCCCTACGAACCTACTAGTGGTTGGAGAGACCCAGTACTTC
CASSPTNLLVVGETQYF
>-|TRBV5-1|TRBJ2-7|TRBD2
TGCGCCAGCAGCCGAGGGTACACTAGCGCCGACTACGAGCAGTACTTC
CASSRGYTSADYEQYF
>-|TRBV18|TRBJ2-6|-
TGTGCCAGCTCACGCCCGGGGGGCGGTGGGGCCAACGTCCTGACTTTC
CASSRPGGGGANVLTF
>-|TRBV4-3|TRBJ2-7|-
TGCGCCAGCAGCCCGAAAGGCCTACAGGGAGCAATTTACGAGCAGTACTTC
CASSPKGLQGAIYEQYF
>-|TRBV29-1|TRBJ1-1|TRBD1
TGCAGCGTTGTCCAGGGGGCTGAAGCTTTCTTT
CSVVQGAEAFF
>few|TRBV27|TRBJ2-2|-
TGTGCCAGCCGGAGCAGAGGCCCATCAAACACCGGGGAGCTGTTTTTT
CASRSRGPSNTGELFF
>-|TRBV5-1|TRBJ2-7|TRBD1
TGCGCCAGCGGAGGGACAGGAGGTGCCTACGAGCAGTACTTC
CASGGTGGAYEQYF
>-|TRBV15|TRBJ1-6|-
TGTGCCACCAGCGGCGGGGGCCATTCACCCCTCCACTTT
CATSGGGHSPLHF
>few|TRBV6-5|TRBJ1-5|TRBD1
TGTGCCAGCAGCCGACAGGGATTCAATCAGCCCCAGCATTTT
CASSRQGFNQPQHF
>once|TRBV5-1|TRBJ1-3|-
TGCGCCAGCAGTCAAAACGGGGAACATTGGGTCCTGGGAAACACCATATATTTT
CASSQNGEHWVLGNTIYF
>-|TRBV11-2|TRBJ2-4|TRBD2
TGTGCCAGCAGCTTAGATCTACTAGCGGGACCCCCCAAAAACATTCAGTACTTC
CASSLDLLAGPPKNIQYF
>-|TRBV9|TRBJ2-4|TRBD2
TGTGCCAGCAGCGTAGCTCCTAGCGGGGGAGCCAAAAACATTCAGTACTTC
CASSVAPSGGAKNIQYF
>-|TRBV12-5|TRBJ2-3|TRBD2
TGTGCTAGTGGTTCTAAAGCCACCGGGACTAGCGGAGAGGGGGATACGCAGTATTTT
CASGSKATGTSGEGDTQYF
>-|TRBV6-5|TRBJ1-1|-
-
CASSSSTVDLNTEAFF
>-|TRBV7-9|TRBJ2-5|TRBD2
TGTGCCAGCAGCTTAGCGCCGGCTAGCGGGGGTTCTGCGACCCAGTACTTC
CASSLAPASGGSATQYF
>-|TRBV9|TRBJ1-6|-
TGTGCCAGCAGCGTAGAGGGGTGGAATTCACCCCTCCACTTT
CASSVEGWNSPLHF
>-|TRBV25-1|TRBJ2-5|TRBD2
TGTGCCAGCAGTGATACGTCGGGGGGGCGTGGGGCAATGGAGACCCAGTACTTC
CASSDTSGGRGAMETQYF
>-|TRBV11-1|TRBJ2-7|-
TGTGCCAGCAGCTTATCCTTCTACGAGCAGTACTTC
CASSLSFYEQYF
>-|TRBV28|TRBJ1-5|TRBD1
TGTGCCAGCAGTTTGGGACAGACTTATCAGCCCCAGCATTTT
CASSLGQTYQPQHF
>-|TRBV5-8|TRBJ1-2|-
TGTGCCACTCTCGACCGACAGACGGATGGCTACACCTTC
CATLDRQTDGYTF
>-|TRBV6-1|TRBJ1-2|TRBD1
TGTGCCAGCAGTGAAGAAGGGGGACAGGGGGCGCAGATCTATGGCTACACCTTC
CASSEEGGQGAQIYGYTF
>-|TRBV9|TRBJ2-6|TRBD1
TGTGCCAGCAGCTACGAGGACAGGGACTCTGGGGCCAACGTCCTGACTTTC
CASSYEDRDSGANVLTF
>-|TRBV5-6|TRBJ2-5|TRBD1
TGTGCCAGCAGCCATGGGACAGGAGAAGAGACCCAGTACTTC
CASSHGTGEETQYF
>-|TRBV6-1|TRBJ2-5|-
TGTGCCAGCAGTGAAGATCAGAGCGGAGAGACCCAGTACTTC
CASSEDQSGETQYF
>-|TRBV6-5|TRBJ1-4|-
TGTGCCAGCAGAGAATGGGGGGAAGAGGATGAAAAACTGTTTTTT
CASREWGEEDEKLFF
>-|TRBV2|TRBJ2-7|-
TGTGCCACCATGAGGAGGAGCTCCTACGAGCAGTACTTC
CATMRRSSYEQYF
>-|TRBV27|TRBJ2-7|-
TGTGCCAGCAGTTTATGGGTGGACTCTTACGAGCAGTACTTC
CASSLWVDSYEQYF
>-|TRBV4-2|TRBJ2-3|-
TGTGCCAGCAGCCTAGCAAGGCTACGCGGCCCCCACCCTCGCACAGATACGCAGTATTTT
CASSLARLRGPHPRTDTQYF
>-|TRBV5-1|TRBJ2-5|-
TGCGCCAGCAGCTTGGTTACGGGAGTCCCAGAGACCCAGTACTTC
CASSLVTGVPETQYF
>-|TRBV7-7|TRBJ2-3|-
TGTGCCAGCAGCCCTAGCATTTTAGGGTCGGGCACAGATACGCAGTATTTT
CASSPSILGSGTDTQYF
>-|TRBV6-1|TRBJ1-5|TRBD1
TGTGCCAGCAGTGAACGGACAGGGAGGGAAGCTAGCAATCAGCCCCAGCATTTT
CASSERTGREASNQPQHF
>-|TRBV19|TRBJ2-1|TRBD2
TGTGCCAGTAGTCCATCCGGGACTACTTCCAATGAGCAGTTCTTC
CASSPSGTTSNEQFF
>few|TRBV5-8|TRBJ2-7|-
TGTGCCAGCAGCCAACCGCACAGCACCTACGAGCAGTACTTC
CASSQPHSTYEQYF
>-|TRBV27|TRBJ2-1|-
TGTGCCAGCAGTGCCACCCCCTTGGGGGCAGACAACAATGAGCAGTTCTTC
CASSATPLGADNNEQFF
>-|TRBV10-3|TRBJ2-1|-
TGTGCCATCAGTGCCCAGCGGGATGAGCAGTTCTTC
CAISAQRDEQFF
>-|TRBV6-5|TRBJ2-2|-
TGTGCCAGCAGTTACACCCCCGGGGACACCGGGGAGCTGTTTTTT
CASSYTPGDTGELFF
>once|TRBV5-3|TRBJ1-2|TRBD1
TGTGCCAGAAGCCCCCGTGGACAGGGGGCCCATGGCTACACCTTC
CARSPRGQGAHGYTF
>-|TRBV11-3|TRBJ2-7|TRBD2
TGTGCCAGCAGCTTAGTTGGCGGGAGGGGCTACGAGCAGTACTTC
CASSLVGGRGYEQYF
>-|TRBV5-6|TRBJ1-2|TRBD1
TGTGCCAGCAGTCCCGGACAGGGTTATGGCTACACCTTC
CASSPGQGYGYTF
>-|TRBV7-6|TRBJ2-7|-
TGTGCCAGCAGCGGCCGAGTGGCGGGACAGACCTACGAGCAGTACTTC
CASSGRVAGQTYEQYF
>-|TRBV11-3|TRBJ2-7|-
TGTGCCAGCAGCCAATCTAGGGGGCAGGGGGGCCGAAACTACATTTACGAGCAGTACTTC
CASSQSRGQGGRNYIYEQYF
>-|TRBV5-1|TRBJ2-7|TRBD1
TGCGCCAGCAGCTTGATTTATAAGGGACAGGGGTCTGACGAGCAGTACTTC
CASSLIYKGQGSDEQYF
>-|TRBV5-4|TRBJ2-7|-
TGTGCCAGCAGCCAAGACAGCTACGAGCAGTACTTC
CASSQDSYEQYF
>-|TRBV4-2|TRBJ2-1|TRBD1
TGTGCCAGCAGCCAAGATTGGGGACAGGGCCACCATGAGCAGTTCTTC
CASSQDWGQGHHEQFF
>-|TRBV14|TRBJ2-4|-
TGTGCCAGCAGCCAAGAGGTCGGCGGGGTTGCCAAAAACATTCAGTACTTC
CASSQEVGGVAKNIQYF
>-|TRBV5-1|TRBJ1-2|-
TGCGCCAGCAGAGGTCAGGGGAACTATGGCTACACCTTC
CASRGQGNYGYTF
>-|TRBV19|TRBJ2-7|TRBD1
TGTGCCAGTAGTATCGAGACAGGGGGCAATCTCTACGAGCAGTACTTC
CASSIETGGNLYEQYF
>-|TRBV28|TRBJ1-5|TRBD1
TGTGCCAGCAGTTCAGGGACAGGAATTCATAGCAATCAGCCCCAGCATTTT
CASSSGTGIHSNQPQHF
>few|TRBV4-3|TRBJ2-1|TRBD2
TGCGCCAGCAGCCAAGCAGCGGGAGAATACGGCAATGAGCAGTTCTTC
CASSQAAGEYGNEQFF
>-|TRBV30|TRBJ1-4|-
TGTGCCTGGAGCCCAGGGGTAAAGACCTATGAAAAACTGTTTTTT
CAWSPGVKTYEKLFF
>-|TRBV4-1|TRBJ1-2|TRBD1
TGCGCCAGCAGCCAAGAAGGGGGCAGGGGTGATCATGGCTACACCTTC
CASSQEGGRGDHGYTF
>-|TRBV18|TRBJ2-7|-
TGTGCCAGCACTCCTGTCGTAGTAGAGCAGTACTTC
CASTPVVVEQYF
>-|TRBV20-1|TRBJ1-2|-
TGCAGTGCTAGACTCAGTGGCTACACCTTC
CSARLSGYTF
>-|TRBV5-1|TRBJ2-7|TRBD2
TGCGCCAGCAGCTTTGACAGGGAAGGGCGGGAGGGGCACTACGAGCAGTACTTC
CASSFDREGREGHYEQYF
>-|TRBV28|TRBJ2-1|TRBD2
TGTGCCAGCATCCCCTTCCTAGCGGGGGAACATACCTACAATGAGCAGTTCTTC
CASIPFLAGEHTYNEQFF
>-|TRBV19|TRBJ2-5|-
TGTGCCAGTAGTATTTCTATCCGGGAACACACCCAAGAGACCCAGTACTTC
CASSISIREHTQETQYF
>-|TRBV28|TRBJ2-4|-
TGTGCCAGCACCCCCCAGGGGCGCGAAAACATTCAGTACTTC
CASTPQGRENIQYF